The next 15 T cell receptor beta chains were all read from a single sample in a study of blood T cell repertoires in COVID-19. Sequencing was performed with immunoSEQ multiplex PCR; in TCRdb, only in-frame clones are kept and a portion is missing. The sample shows under 200,000 clones, around 84% of them seen only once. The sequenced sample was peripheral blood. The source of these receptors is a man aged 45-60 years with active or convalescent COVID-19.

This chain links TRBV7-3 with TRBJ1-1, with unresolved D. The CDR3 length is 15 residues. Trimming pared 0 bases from V and 6 bases from J, leaving 14 bases between. Germline V gene sequence: CDR1 SGHTA, CDR2 FQGTGA. The CDR3 nucleotides are TGTGCCAGCAGCTTAACGGTCGGGGAGCGGGCTGAAGCTTTCTTT. Its protein product is CASSLTVGERAEAFF.

This clone showed up just a few times. The chain carries TRBV3-1 (or the pseudogene TRBV3-2) and TRBJ2-3; TRBD2 is a possible D gene (6 bases). The CDR3 has 15 amino acids. Germline V gene data show CDR1 as LGHDT and CDR2 as YNNKEL (reference sequence). Trimming removed 0 bases at V and 2 bases at J, with 9 bases between. The CDR3 region is CASSQERDFTDTQYF. DNA for the CDR3: TGTGCCAGCAGCCAAGAGCGGGACTTCACAGATACGCAGTATTTT.

V usage is TRBV29-1 and J usage is TRBJ1-1, with 9 bases fitting TRBD1. V lost 4 bases to trimming and J lost 4 bases; unmatched junction nucleotides: 4. The germline CDR1 and CDR2 sequences are SQVTM and ANQGSEA. CDR3 length: 13 residues. The CDR3: CSVVDRGSTEAFF. The CDR3 bases are TGCAGCGTTGTGGACAGGGGAAGCACTGAAGCTTTCTTT.

The chain has TRBV6-1 and TRBJ2-7; D remains ambiguous. CDR1 and CDR2 from the germline V gene are MNHNS and SASEGT. CDR3 length equals 14 residues. Trimming removed 2 bases at V and 5 bases at J, with 13 bases between. The DNA for the CDR3 is TGTGCCAGCAGTGAAATAGGCAGGTCCCACGAGCAGTACTTC. It is translated as CASSEIGRSHEQYF.

The gene calls are TRBV5-1 and TRBJ2-6; D may be TRBD1 (5 bases). The CDR3 runs to 16 residues. V lost 5 bases to trimming and J lost 0 bases, with 12 bases between them. CDR1 and CDR2 (germline): SGHRS, YFSETQ. The CDR3 spells CASRGGALSGANVLTF. The CDR3 nucleotides are TGCGCCAGCAGGGGTGGGGCCCTCTCTGGGGCCAACGTCCTGACTTTC.

The CDR3 loop reads CASSQGGDRGGTEAFF. The CDR3 coding sequence is TGCGCCAGCAGCCAAGGCGGTGACAGGGGCGGCACTGAAGCTTTCTTT. The chain employs TRBV4-3 and TRBJ1-1; 8 bases align to TRBD1. CDR1 is LGHNA and CDR2 is YSLEER in the germline V gene. Trimming removed 1 base from V and 4 bases from J; junction bases left unmatched: 8. The CDR3 loop spans 16 amino acids.

This chain joins TRBV30 and TRBJ1-2, with TRBD1 matching 7 bases. J gave up 4 bases and V 4 bases, and 6 bases lay outside the gene matches. Germline V gives CDR1 GTSNPN, CDR2 SVGIG (reference sequence). This CDR3 is built from 13 residues. This CDR3 is CAWNVDRVYGYTF. The CDR3 DNA sequence: TGTGCCTGGAATGTTGACAGGGTCTATGGCTACACCTTC. Based on the CDR3 plus reference TRBV30 and TRBJ1-2, the full variable domain is SQTIHQWPATLVQPVGSPLSLECTVEGTSNPNLYWYRQAAGRGLQLLFYSVGIGQISSEVPQNLSASRPQDRQFILSSKKLLLSDSGFYLCAWNVDRVYGYTFGSGTRLTVV.

J is TRBJ2-3 and V is TRBV9; D not certain. The ends were cut back, 0 bases at V and 0 bases at J, with 11 bases in the middle. The germline V gene encodes CDR1 SGDLS and CDR2 YYNGEE. This CDR3 is built from 16 residues. The CDR3 spells CASSVGSDLSTDTQYF. In DNA form, the CDR3 reads TGTGCCAGCAGCGTAGGCAGCGACCTAAGCACAGATACGCAGTATTTT.

This clone was observed a handful of times. V gene TRBV7-9 combines with J gene TRBJ2-5; D is possibly TRBD1 (6 bases). The CDR3 has 14 residues. Trimming stripped 3 bases from V and 4 bases from J, with 12 bases between. CDR1 and CDR2 from the germline V gene are SEHNR and FQNEAQ (reference sequence). The CDR3 DNA sequence: TGTGCCAGCAGCTTGAGACAGGACGTAGAGACCCAGTACTTC. It specifies CASSLRQDVETQYF.

The V call is TRBV19, the J call TRBJ2-7; 7 bases map to TRBD1. CDR1 and CDR2 from the germline V gene are LNHDA and SQIVND (reference sequence). The V gene end was trimmed by 5 bases and the J gene end by 9 bases; junction bases not matched to a gene: 16. This CDR3 is 15 amino acids long. The CDR3 loop reads CASSATTGNRKGQYF. As DNA, the CDR3 is TGTGCCAGTAGTGCTACGACAGGGAATCGGAAGGGGCAGTACTTC. Looking up the rest from reference TRBV19 and TRBJ2-7 gives the full variable domain: DGGITQSPKYLFRKEGQNVTLSCEQNLNHDAMYWYRQDPGQGLRLIYYSQIVNDFQKGDIAEGYSVSREKKESFPLTVTSAQKNPTAFYLCASSATTGNRKGQYFGPGTRLTVT.

The chain employs TRBV7-8 and TRBJ1-2; TRBD1 matches at 8 bases. This CDR3 is built from 13 residues. Germline CDR1 SGHVS, CDR2 FQNEAQ. V was pared by 5 bases and J by 8 bases, with 7 bases of the junction left unmatched. CDR3 sequence (DNA): TGTGCCAGCAGCGAGCGGACAGGGCGAGGCTACACCTTC. As protein: CASSERTGRGYTF.

J is TRBJ2-7 and V is TRBV5-1; 8 nucleotides match TRBD1. V dropped 0 bases and J dropped 4; count of bases not matched to a gene: 6. CDR3 length equals 15 residues. Germline V gives CDR1 SGHRS, CDR2 YFSETQ. CDR3 sequence: CASSLETGGRYEQYF. The CDR3 DNA reads as TGCGCCAGCAGCTTGGAAACAGGGGGGAGGTACGAGCAGTACTTC.

The chain employs TRBV7-9 and TRBJ1-2; 9 bases line up with TRBD1. CDR3 length: 14 amino acids. CDR1 is SEHNR, CDR2 FQNEAQ, per germline (reference sequence). V was pared by 3 bases and J by 6 bases, with 5 bases of the junction left unmatched. CDR3 DNA sequence: TGTGCCAGCAGCTTCTCCGACAGGGGGGATGGCTACACCTTC. It yields the protein CASSFSDRGDGYTF. The full variable domain, with the rest looked up from reference TRBV7-9 and TRBJ1-2, is DTGVSQNPRHKITKRGQNVTFRCDPISEHNRLYWYRQTLGQGPEFLTYFQNEAQLEKSRLLSDRFSAERPKGSFSTLEIQRTEQGDSAMYLCASSFSDRGDGYTFGSGTRLTVV.

The chain has TRBV3-1 (or the pseudogene TRBV3-2) and TRBJ2-3, with 10 positions matching TRBD2. The CDR3 has 15 residues. In germline, CDR1 is LGHDT, CDR2 YNNKEL (reference sequence). V was pared by 1 base and J by 5 bases, with 3 bases of the junction left unmatched. The CDR3 region is CASSQGSSGRDTQYF. CDR3 sequence (DNA): TGTGCCAGCAGCCAAGGATCTAGCGGGAGAGATACGCAGTATTTT.

The chain recombines TRBV28 with TRBJ2-1; 8 nucleotides align to TRBD1. The germline V gene encodes CDR1 MDHEN and CDR2 SYDVKM. The V segment lost 5 bases and the J segment 0 bases; nucleotides outside the gene matches: 6. There are 16 residues in the CDR3. The CDR3 region is CASSGQGLSSYNEQFF. Written as DNA, the CDR3 is TGTGCCAGCAGTGGACAGGGTTTGAGCTCCTACAATGAGCAGTTCTTC.